The next 20 T cell receptor beta chains were all read from a single sample in a study of tumor and adjacent non-tumor tissue in lung cancer. TCRbeta libraries were built with three rounds of nested PCR, modified from ARM-PCR. Each CDR3 protein gets one entry after TCRdb re-called the multiplex PCR reads with MiXCR. The sample includes some 200,000 distinct CDR3 sequences, over 55% of them seen just once. This sample's RNA came from whole unsorted tissue. The sequenced sample was lung tumor tissue. The receptors derive from a man in his sixties with non-small cell lung cancer.

Remarks on this clonotype: One end of the junction varies from germline; a read error may be responsible. The chain carries TRBV29-1 and TRBJ1-2; no definite D call. Germline values: CDR1 SQVTM, CDR2 ANQGSEA. This CDR3 has 12 residues. CDR3 in DNA: TGTAGCGTTGTGGGGATCTGCTATGGCTACACCTTC. The encoded protein is CSVVGICYGYTF.

As to this clonotype: No DNA is shown, since the ends of the CDR3 on it are uncertain; the CDR3 is the one TCRdb lists. The chain carries TRBV11-2 and TRBJ1-1. Germline loops: CDR1 SGHAT, CDR2 FQNNGV. The CDR3 adds up to 14 amino acids, both ends counted. The chain's CDR3 is CAISLVGRGTEALF.

As to this clonotype: It is likely a read error, because the conserved phenylalanine at the end of the CDR3 is missing. CDR3 sequence reads: CASSYSRPGFGEQYS. The CDR3 bases are TGTGCCAGCAGTTACAGCCGGCCAGGGTTCGGCGAACAGTACTCC. The chain couples TRBV6-2 or TRBV6-3 to TRBJ2-7, with D perhaps TRBD1 (5 bases). Trimming cost V 2 bases and J 10 bases, with 21 bases left between them. The CDR3 runs to 15 residues. CDR1 is MNHEY and CDR2 is SVGEGT in the germline V gene.

The V gene is TRBV6-1, the J gene TRBJ2-7, with a possible D match to TRBD1 (5 bases). Germline V gene data show CDR1 as MNHNS and CDR2 as SASEGT. The CDR3 extends over 15 amino acids. Trimming stripped 2 bases from V and 3 bases from J, with 14 bases between. The DNA for the CDR3 is TGTGCCAGCAGTGAACAAACAGGAGAGAGCTACGAGCAGTACTTC. Its translation is CASSEQTGESYEQYF.

The chain employs TRBV5-1 and TRBJ2-5; no clear D. The length of the CDR3 is 13 residues. Looked up from germline, CDR1 is SGHRS and CDR2 is YFSETQ. V was pared by 8 bases and J by 2 bases, with 13 bases between. The CDR3 DNA follows: TGCGCCAGTAGTGTTGAGCCTCAAGAGACCCAGTACTTC. It translates to CASSVEPQETQYF.

Concerning this clonotype: A read error may be the cause here, since a much bigger clone is one base away. The rearrangement links TRBV12-3 or TRBV12-4 to TRBJ2-1, with 7 bases matching TRBD1. This CDR3 is 15 amino acids long. The CDR3 nucleotides read TGTGTCAGCAGTTCACCGGGTACAGGGGACAATGAGCAGTTCTTC. Protein: CVSSSPGTGDNEQFF.

About this clonotype: Relative to the germline gene, one junction end is altered; a read error may explain this. The chain combines TRBV4-3 with TRBJ1-1, with D unclear. Germline CDR1 is LGHNA and CDR2 is YSLEER. The CDR3 sequence is 17 residues long. CDR3 loop: CANRQDVPGNSGTEAFF. In nucleotides, the CDR3 is TGCGCCAACAGACAAGACGTTCCGGGCAATTCGGGCACTGAAGCATTCTTT.

On this clonotype: This is likely a read error, given that the CDR3 carries no conserved phenylalanine or tryptophan at its end. This rearrangement joins TRBV30 to TRBJ1-5; no clear D gene. CDR1 and CDR2 (germline): GTSNPN, SVGIG (reference sequence). Between the trimmed V and J ends, which lost 0 bases and 7 bases, there was a span of 19 bases. The CDR3 is made up of 16 amino acids. CDR3 loop: CAWSVGWAPGNQPQHS. CDR3 bases: TGTGCCTGGAGTGTAGGATGGGCTCCCGGTAACCAGCCCCAGCATTCT.

The rearrangement joins TRBV6-6 to TRBJ2-3, with D possibly matching TRBD2 (5 bases). The CDR3 loop spans 15 amino acids. The germline gives CDR1 MNHNY, CDR2 SVGAGI (reference sequence). The germline V and J ends were trimmed by 7 bases and 3 bases, with 17 bases remaining between them. Written as DNA, the CDR3 is TGTGCCAGCAATGAAACGGGGATAGGAACAGATACGCAGTATTTT. It encodes CASNETGIGTDTQYF.

V usage is TRBV28 and J usage is TRBJ2-7; 8 bases line up with TRBD2. J gave up 13 bases and V 1 base, and 21 bases lay outside the gene matches. Germline lookup yields CDR1 MDHEN and CDR2 SYDVKM. The length of the CDR3 is 17 residues. The CDR3 coding sequence is TGTGCCAGCAGTTTATTTGGGACTAGTGGGAGACTCTACGAGTACTACTTC. This codes for CASSLFGTSGRLYEYYF.

As for this clonotype: Because it lacks the conserved phenylalanine or tryptophan at the end, this CDR3 is likely a read error. The CDR3 DNA is TGCAGTGCCATGAGGGGCGGGGCCAATCAGCCCCAGCATTAT. Its protein product is CSAMRGGANQPQHY. The rearrangement links TRBV20-1 to TRBJ1-5; tentative D call: TRBD1 (5 bases). The V end lost 6 bases, the J end lost 3 bases, and 15 bases lay between the germline ends. This CDR3 has 14 residues. The germline V gene has CDR1 DFQATT and CDR2 SNEGSKA (reference sequence).

V usage is TRBV20-1 and J usage is TRBJ2-7; possible D gene TRBD1, 5 bases. Germline assignment: CDR1 DFQATT and CDR2 SNEGSKA (reference sequence). The ends were cut back, 6 bases at V and 5 bases at J, with 17 bases in the middle. The CDR3 contains 13 residues. CDR3: CSAPRVGLDEQYF. For the CDR3, the DNA is TGCAGTGCCCCCAGGGTGGGTCTAGACGAGCAGTACTTC.

A word on this clonotype: This may come from a read error, since a much larger clone is one base off. The rearrangement links TRBV20-1 to TRBJ2-1, with 15 bases matching TRBD2. The J call may be in error: the DNA end matches TRBJ2-7 better. Germline-derived CDR1 and CDR2 are DFQATT and SNEGSKA (reference sequence). The CDR3 extends over 14 amino acids. CDR3 sequence: CSAFGLAGGSEQYF. In DNA, the CDR3 is TGCAGTGCTTTCGGACTAGCGGGAGGGAGTGAGCAGTACTTC.

As to this clonotype: At one end the junction does not follow the germline gene, possibly because of a read error. The V gene is TRBV11-2, the J gene TRBJ2-7, with 9 positions matching TRBD2. This CDR3 spans 17 amino acids. Germline CDR1 and CDR2: SGHAT and FQNNGV. CDR3 in amino acids: CVSRGEASGVSDYEQYF. The CDR3 DNA is TGTGTCAGCAGAGGGGAAGCTAGCGGGGTCTCCGACTATGAGCAGTACTTC.

This sequence joins TRBV6-6 and TRBJ1-2, with D uncertain. The CDR3 has 18 amino acids. The V gene lost 6 bases and the J gene lost 3 bases, with 26 bases spanning the gap. CDR1 is MNHNY, CDR2 SVGAGI, per germline (reference sequence). The CDR3 reads CASSHWEEKIGTDYGYTF. The CDR3 DNA follows: TGTGCCAGCAGCCATTGGGAGGAGAAGATTGGTACTGACTATGGCTACACCTTC.

A word on this clonotype: Possible read error: a much larger clone is one base away. The chain has TRBV29-1 and TRBJ2-2; 7 positions agree with TRBD2. Germline CDR1 reads SQVTM; CDR2 reads ANQGSEA. J was trimmed by 2 bases and V by 6 bases; bases with no gene match: 9. This CDR3 is 15 amino acids long. The DNA for the CDR3 is TGCAGCGTCCAAAACGGGGGGACTAACACCGGGGAGCTGTTTTTT. It yields the protein CSVQNGGTNTGELFF.

A note on this clonotype: Relative to the germline gene, one junction end is altered; a read error may explain this. V usage is TRBV7-9 and J usage is TRBJ2-1; D gene uncertain. Germline loops: CDR1 SEHNR, CDR2 FQNEAQ (reference sequence). CDR3 length: 14 residues. The CDR3 reads CASSWGGSYNEQLF. CDR3 sequence (DNA): TGTGCCAGCAGCTGGGGTGGCTCCTACAATGAGCAGTTATTC.

This clonotype was seen just once. The junction shows a germline mismatch at one end, possibly a read error. The chain joins TRBV6-5 to TRBJ2-1; 11 bases align to TRBD2. The germline gives CDR1 MNHEY, CDR2 SVGAGI. The CDR3 runs to 15 residues. CDR3 in amino acids: CVSSQLAGVHKEQFF. DNA of the CDR3: TGTGTCAGCAGTCAACTAGCGGGAGTACACAAAGAGCAGTTCTTC.

Concerning this clonotype itself: The junction and the germline gene differ at one end; a read error may be behind it. The J gene is TRBJ1-2, the V gene TRBV20-1; unclear D gene. Germline V gives CDR1 DFQATT, CDR2 SNEGSKA (reference sequence). The CDR3 is 15 residues long. The CDR3 loop is CSTRVRATVNYGYTF. The CDR3 bases are TGCAGTACTAGAGTTCGGGCGACGGTGAACTATGGCTACACCTTT.

Comment on this clonotype: This may be a read error: a much more frequent sequence differs by one nucleotide. V usage is TRBV5-6 and J usage is TRBJ2-7, with D uncertain. The V end lost 6 bases, the J end lost 3 bases, and 7 bases lay between the germline ends. The CDR3 covers 11 residues. The germline V gene has CDR1 SGHDT and CDR2 YYEEEE. CDR3 in amino acids: CASNFNYEQYF. For the CDR3, the DNA is TGTGCCAGCAACTTTAACTACGAGCAGTACTTC.